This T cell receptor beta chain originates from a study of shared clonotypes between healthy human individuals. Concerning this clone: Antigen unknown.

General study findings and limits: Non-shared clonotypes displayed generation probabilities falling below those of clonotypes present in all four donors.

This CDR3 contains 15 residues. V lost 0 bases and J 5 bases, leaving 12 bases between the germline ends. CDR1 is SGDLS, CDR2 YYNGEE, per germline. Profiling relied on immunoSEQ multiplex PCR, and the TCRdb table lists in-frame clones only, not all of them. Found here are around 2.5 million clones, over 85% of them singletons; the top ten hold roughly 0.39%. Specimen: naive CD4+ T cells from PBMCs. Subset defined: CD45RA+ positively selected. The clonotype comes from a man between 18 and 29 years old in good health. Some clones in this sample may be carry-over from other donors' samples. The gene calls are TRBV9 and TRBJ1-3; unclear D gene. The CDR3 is CASSVGGHQRNTIYF. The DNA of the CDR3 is TGTGCCAGCAGCGTAGGAGGGCATCAACGAAACACCATATATTTT.